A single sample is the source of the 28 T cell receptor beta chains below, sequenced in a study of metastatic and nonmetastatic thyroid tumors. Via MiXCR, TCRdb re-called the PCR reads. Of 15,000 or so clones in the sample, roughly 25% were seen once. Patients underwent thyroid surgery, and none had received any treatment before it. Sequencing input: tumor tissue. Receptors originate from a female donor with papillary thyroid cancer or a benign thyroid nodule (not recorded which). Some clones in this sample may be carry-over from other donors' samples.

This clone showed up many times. In DNA, the CDR3 is TGTGCCGTAGCGGACGGGACACCCGGTGGCTACACCTTC. As protein: CAVADGTPGGYTF. The rearrangement links TRBV10-3 to TRBJ1-2; tentatively, D is TRBD1 (6 bases). CDR1 and CDR2 (germline): ENHRY, SYGVKD. The CDR3 is 13 residues long. Deletions cut 11 bases from V and 7 bases from J, with 20 bases between.

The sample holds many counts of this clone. The CDR3 is CASSMWDRGYNEQFF. The CDR3 bases are TGTGCCAGTAGTATGTGGGACAGGGGCTACAATGAGCAGTTCTTC. The chain has TRBV19 and TRBJ2-1; the match to TRBD1 covers 10 bases. The CDR3 loop spans 15 amino acids. Germline-derived CDR1 and CDR2 are LNHDA and SQIVND (reference sequence). The trim removed 3 bases at V and 3 bases at J, leaving 2 bases unmatched.

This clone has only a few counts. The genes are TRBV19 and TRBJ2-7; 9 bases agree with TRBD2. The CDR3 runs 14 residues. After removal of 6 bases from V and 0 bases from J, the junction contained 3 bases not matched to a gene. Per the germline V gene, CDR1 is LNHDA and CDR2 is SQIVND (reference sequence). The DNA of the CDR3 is TGTGCCAGTAGGACTAGCGGATCCTCCTACGAGCAGTACTTC. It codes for CASRTSGSSYEQYF.

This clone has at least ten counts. The CDR3 DNA reads TGTGCCAGCAGCGGCGGGAGCGGCAATGAGCAGTTCTTC. This codes for CASSGGSGNEQFF. The chain employs TRBV11-3 and TRBJ2-1, with 7 bases identical to TRBD2. Germline V gene sequence: CDR1 SGHNT, CDR2 YENEEA. V gave up 5 bases and J gave up 6 bases; unmatched junction bases: 4. The CDR3 length is 13 residues.

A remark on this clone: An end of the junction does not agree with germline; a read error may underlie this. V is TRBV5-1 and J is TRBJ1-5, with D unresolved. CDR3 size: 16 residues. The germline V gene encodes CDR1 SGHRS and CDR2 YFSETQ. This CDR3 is CASRLAGSFSNQPQHF. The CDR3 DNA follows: TGCGCCAGCAGATTGGCTGGATCCTTTAGCAATCAGCCCCAGCATTTT.

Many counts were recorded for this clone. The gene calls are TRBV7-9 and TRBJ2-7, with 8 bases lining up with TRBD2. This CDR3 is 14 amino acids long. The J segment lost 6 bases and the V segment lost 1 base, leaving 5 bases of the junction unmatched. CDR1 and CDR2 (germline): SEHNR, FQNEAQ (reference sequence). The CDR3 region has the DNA TGTGCCAGCAGCTTAGAGGGACTAGTCTCCGAGCAGTACTTC. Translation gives CASSLEGLVSEQYF.

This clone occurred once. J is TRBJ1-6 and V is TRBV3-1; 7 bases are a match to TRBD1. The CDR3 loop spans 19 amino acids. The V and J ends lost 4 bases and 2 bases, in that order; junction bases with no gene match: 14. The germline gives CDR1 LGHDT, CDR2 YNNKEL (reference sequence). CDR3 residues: CASSLQGGEISPYNSPLHF. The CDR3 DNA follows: TGTGCCAGCAGCCTTCAGGGGGGCGAGATAAGCCCCTATAATTCACCCCTCCACTTT.

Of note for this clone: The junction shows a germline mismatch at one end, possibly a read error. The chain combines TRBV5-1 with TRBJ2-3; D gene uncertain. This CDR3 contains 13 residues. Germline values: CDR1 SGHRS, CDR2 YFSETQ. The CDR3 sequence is CASNLVSTDTQYF. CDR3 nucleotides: TGCGCCAGCAACTTGGTTAGCACAGATACGCAGTATTTT. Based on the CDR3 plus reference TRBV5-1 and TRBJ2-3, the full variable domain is KAGVTQTPRYLIKTRGQQVTLSCSPISGHRSVSWYQQTPGQGLQFLFEYFSETQRNKGNFPGRFSGRQFSNSRSEMNVSTLELGDSALYLCASNLVSTDTQYFGPGTRLTVL.

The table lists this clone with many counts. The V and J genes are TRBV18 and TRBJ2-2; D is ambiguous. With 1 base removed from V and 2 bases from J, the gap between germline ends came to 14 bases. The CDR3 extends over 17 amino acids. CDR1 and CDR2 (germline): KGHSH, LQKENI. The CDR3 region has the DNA TGTGCCAGCTCACCACATTTTAGCAGTCCTAACACCGGGGAGCTGTTTTTT. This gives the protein CASSPHFSSPNTGELFF.

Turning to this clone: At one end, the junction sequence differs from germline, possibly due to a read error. CDR3 DNA sequence: TGTGCCAGCAGTTTGTGGGGAGGCCCCTACAACGAGCAGTTCTTC. Amino acids: CASSLWGGPYNEQFF. The chain employs TRBV12-3 or TRBV12-4 and TRBJ2-1; D might be TRBD2 (6 bases). The CDR3 runs to 15 residues.

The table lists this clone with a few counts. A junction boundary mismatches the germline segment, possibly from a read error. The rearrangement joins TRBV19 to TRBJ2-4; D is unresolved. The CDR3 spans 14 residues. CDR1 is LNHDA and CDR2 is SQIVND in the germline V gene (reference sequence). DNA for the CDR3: TGTGCCAGCGCAGAGTGGGCCACGCAAAACATTAAGTACTTC. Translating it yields CASAEWATQNIKYF.

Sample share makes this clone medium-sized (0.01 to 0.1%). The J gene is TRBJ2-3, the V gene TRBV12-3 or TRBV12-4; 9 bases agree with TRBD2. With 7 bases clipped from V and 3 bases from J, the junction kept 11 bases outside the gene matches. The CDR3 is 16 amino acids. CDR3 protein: CASTLRAGGPTDTQYF. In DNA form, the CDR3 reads TGTGCCAGCACCTTGAGGGCGGGAGGGCCAACAGATACGCAGTATTTT.

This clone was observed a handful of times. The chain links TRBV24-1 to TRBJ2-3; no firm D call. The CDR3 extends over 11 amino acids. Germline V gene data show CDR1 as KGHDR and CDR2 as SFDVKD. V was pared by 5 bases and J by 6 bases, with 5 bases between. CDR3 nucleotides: TGTGCCACCAGTGTATCCGATACGCAGTATTTT. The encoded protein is CATSVSDTQYF.

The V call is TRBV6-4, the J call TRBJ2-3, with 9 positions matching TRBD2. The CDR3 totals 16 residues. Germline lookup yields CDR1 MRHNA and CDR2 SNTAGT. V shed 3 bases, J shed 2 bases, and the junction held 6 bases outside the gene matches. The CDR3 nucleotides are TGTGCCAGCAGTGATTTGACTAGCGGATACACAGATACGCAGTATTTT. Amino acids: CASSDLTSGYTDTQYF.

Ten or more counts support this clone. CDR3 nucleotides: TGTGCCAGCAGCGTGGGCTACCAAGAGACCCAGTACTTC. Protein sequence: CASSVGYQETQYF. The gene calls are TRBV9 and TRBJ2-5; no clear D gene. The length of the CDR3 is 13 residues. The germline V gene has CDR1 SGDLS and CDR2 YYNGEE. V was clipped by 2 bases and J by 0 bases, with 5 bases between them.

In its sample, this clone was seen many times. The CDR3 spells CASSPGTTPSGTQYF. The CDR3 region has the DNA TGTGCCAGCAGCCCTGGGACTACGCCTAGTGGTACGCAGTATTTT. The rearrangement uses TRBV7-2 and TRBJ2-3, with 7 bases aligning to TRBD2. V was pared by 5 bases and J by 8 bases, with 13 bases of the junction left unmatched. In germline, CDR1 is SGHTA, CDR2 FQGNSA. The CDR3 has 15 residues.

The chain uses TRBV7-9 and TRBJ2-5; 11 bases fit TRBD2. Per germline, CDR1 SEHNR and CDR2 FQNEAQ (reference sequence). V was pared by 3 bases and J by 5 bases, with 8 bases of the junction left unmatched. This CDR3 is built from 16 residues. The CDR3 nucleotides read TGTGCCAGCAGCTTCGGACTAGCGGGCCATACGGAGACCCAGTACTTC. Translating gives CASSFGLAGHTETQYF.

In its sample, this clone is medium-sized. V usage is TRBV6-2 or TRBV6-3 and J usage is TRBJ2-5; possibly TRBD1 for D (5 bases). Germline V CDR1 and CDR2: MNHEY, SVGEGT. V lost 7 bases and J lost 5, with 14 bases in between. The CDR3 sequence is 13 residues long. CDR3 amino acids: CASNGQSGETQYF. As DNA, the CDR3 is TGTGCCAGCAATGGACAATCCGGGGAGACCCAGTACTTC.

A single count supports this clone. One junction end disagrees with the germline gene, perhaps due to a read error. The CDR3 sequence is CAISQYLDRVHEQFF. The CDR3 bases are TGTGCCATCAGCCAATATCTCGACAGGGTGCATGAGCAGTTCTTC. The chain is built from TRBV4-2 and TRBJ2-1, with 7 bases aligning to TRBD1. There are 15 residues in the CDR3. Per the germline V gene, CDR1 is LGHNA and CDR2 is YNFKEQ.

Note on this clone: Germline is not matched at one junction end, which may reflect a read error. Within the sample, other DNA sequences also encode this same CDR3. The DNA of the CDR3 is TGCGCCAGTAGTTCTACAGGTGGCGCGAATATCGGCTCACCCCTCCACTTT. Translating gives CASSSTGGANIGSPLHF. The gene calls are TRBV19 and TRBJ1-6; perhaps TRBD1 as D (5 bases). Germline CDR1 and CDR2: LNHDA and SQIVND (reference sequence). The CDR3 is 17 amino acids. Full variable domain (missing parts from reference TRBV19 and TRBJ1-6): DGGITQSPKYLFRKEGQNVTLSCEQNLNHDAMYWYRQDPGQGLRLIYYSQIVNDFQKGDIAEGYSVSREKKESFPLTVTSAQKNPTAFYLCASSSTGGANIGSPLHFGNGTRLTVT.

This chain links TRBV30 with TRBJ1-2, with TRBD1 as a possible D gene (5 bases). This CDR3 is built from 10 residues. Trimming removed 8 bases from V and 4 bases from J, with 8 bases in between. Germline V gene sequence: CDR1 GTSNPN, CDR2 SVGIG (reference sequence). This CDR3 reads CAGGVYGYTF. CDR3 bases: TGTGCCGGAGGGGTCTATGGCTACACCTTC.

CDR3 sequence reads: CASSQDRMQQYF. DNA of the CDR3: TGCGCCAGCAGCCAAGATAGGATGCAGCAGTACTTC. This chain links TRBV4-1 with TRBJ2-7; D not resolved. The germline V and J ends were trimmed by 0 bases and 8 bases, with 8 bases remaining between them. The CDR3 has 12 residues. Germline CDR1 and CDR2: MGHRA and YSYEKL.

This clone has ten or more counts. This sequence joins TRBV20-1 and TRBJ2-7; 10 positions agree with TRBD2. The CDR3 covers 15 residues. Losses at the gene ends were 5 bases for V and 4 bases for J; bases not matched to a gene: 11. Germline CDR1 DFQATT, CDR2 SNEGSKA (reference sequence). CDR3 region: CSASQAGLAPYEQYF. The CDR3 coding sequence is TGCAGTGCTTCACAGGCGGGACTAGCGCCGTACGAGCAGTACTTC.

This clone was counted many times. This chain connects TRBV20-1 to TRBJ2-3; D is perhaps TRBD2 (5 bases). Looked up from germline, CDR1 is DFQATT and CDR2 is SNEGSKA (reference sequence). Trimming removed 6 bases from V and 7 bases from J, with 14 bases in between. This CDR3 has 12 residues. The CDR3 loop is CSAGEIGNTQYF. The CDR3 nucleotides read TGCAGTGCCGGGGAGATTGGAAATACGCAGTATTTT.

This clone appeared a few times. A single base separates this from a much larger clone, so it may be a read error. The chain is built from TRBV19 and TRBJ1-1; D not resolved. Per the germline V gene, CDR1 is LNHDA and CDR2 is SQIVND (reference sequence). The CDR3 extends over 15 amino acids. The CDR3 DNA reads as TGTTCCAGTAGTAGGTTGCGGGATGGTGACACTGAAGCTTTCTTT. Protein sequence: CSSSRLRDGDTEAFF.

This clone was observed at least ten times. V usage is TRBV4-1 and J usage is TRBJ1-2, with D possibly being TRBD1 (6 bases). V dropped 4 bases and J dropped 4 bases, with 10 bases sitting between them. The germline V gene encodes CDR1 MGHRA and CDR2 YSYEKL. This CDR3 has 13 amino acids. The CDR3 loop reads CASSRGGAYGYTF. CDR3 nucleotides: TGCGCCAGCAGCCGGGGGGGCGCCTATGGCTACACCTTC.

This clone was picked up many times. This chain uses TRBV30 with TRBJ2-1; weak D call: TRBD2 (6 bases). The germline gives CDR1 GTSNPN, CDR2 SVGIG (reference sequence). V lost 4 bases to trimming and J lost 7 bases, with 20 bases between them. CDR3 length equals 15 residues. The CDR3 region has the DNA TGTGCCTGGACCCCCGGGACTGCCCATAAGAATGAGCAGTTCTTC. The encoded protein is CAWTPGTAHKNEQFF.

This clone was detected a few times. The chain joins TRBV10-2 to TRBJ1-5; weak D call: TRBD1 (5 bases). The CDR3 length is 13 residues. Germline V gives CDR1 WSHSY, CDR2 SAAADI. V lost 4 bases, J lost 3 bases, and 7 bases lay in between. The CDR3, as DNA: TGCGCCAGCAGTGGGGGGTCCAATCAGCCCCAGCATTTT. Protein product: CASSGGSNQPQHF.